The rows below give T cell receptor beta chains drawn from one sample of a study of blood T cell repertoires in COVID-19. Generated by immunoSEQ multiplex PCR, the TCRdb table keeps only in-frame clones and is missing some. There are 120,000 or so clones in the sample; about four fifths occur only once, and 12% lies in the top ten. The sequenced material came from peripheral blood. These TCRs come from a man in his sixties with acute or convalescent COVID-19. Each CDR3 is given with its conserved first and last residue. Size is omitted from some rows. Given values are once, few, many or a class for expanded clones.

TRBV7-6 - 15 CASSLGQSSTDTQYF
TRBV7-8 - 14 CASTVAQSRTEAFF
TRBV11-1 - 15 CASSFSLSGSTEAFF
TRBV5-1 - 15 CASSLAQGAGDTQYF
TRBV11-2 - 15 CASSLDAGGRGEQFF
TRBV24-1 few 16 CATSAGTSGSYNEQFF
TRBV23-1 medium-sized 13 CASTRQGPYGYTF
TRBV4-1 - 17 CASSKRRSSGLQETQYF
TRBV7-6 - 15 CASSSLSGRGDTQYF
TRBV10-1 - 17 CASREPGLAGGPTEQFF
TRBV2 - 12 CASAQGPHEQYF
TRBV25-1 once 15 CASSESHPTGETQYF
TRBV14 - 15 CASTQGRGGVYEQYF
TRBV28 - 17 CASSDSLGQGTKGGYTF
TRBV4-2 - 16 CASSQGGGGPSNVLTF
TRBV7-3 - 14 CASSLQGHTGELFF
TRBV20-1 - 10 CSARRGEQFF
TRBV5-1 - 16 CASSLGTSGFTYEQYF
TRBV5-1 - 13 CASSTMDKTEQYF
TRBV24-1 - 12 CATSDSGGKLFF
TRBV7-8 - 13 CASSRDRGEKLFF
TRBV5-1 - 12 CASSPPGYEQYF
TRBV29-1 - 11 CSVAHYNEQFF
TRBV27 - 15 CASRMAGASNQPQHF
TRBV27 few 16 CASSLGLAGASGELFF
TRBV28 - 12 CASSPQSYEQYF
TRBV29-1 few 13 CSAGGAEAHEQYF
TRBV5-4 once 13 CASSSWGDAPSHF
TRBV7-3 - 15 CASSLNNGAYNEQFF
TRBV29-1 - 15 CSVENPAGAGEKLFF
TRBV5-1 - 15 CASSLAGGEREKLFF
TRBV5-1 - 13 CASRGQGYNEQFF
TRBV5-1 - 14 CASSRSPMNTEAFF
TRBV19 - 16 CASSPLPGQGTGELFF
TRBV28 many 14 CASSFYDSRQPQHF
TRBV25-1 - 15 CASSPGGEGNQPQHF
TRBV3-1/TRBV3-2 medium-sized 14 CASSPTVYNSPLHF
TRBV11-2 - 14 CASSLGGRMNTQYF
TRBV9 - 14 CASSVAGSAYGYTF
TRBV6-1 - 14 CASSEAGGGTEAFF
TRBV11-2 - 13 CAGSPRTGEGYTF